Presented here are 2 T cell receptor beta chains from one specimen sequenced in a study of blood T cells in healthy people across ages. Using a J-beta primer mix together with a sample-barcoded 5' primer, a second PCR was run for about 7 to 12 cycles. TCRdb passed the 5' RACE reads through MiXCR, listing each CDR3 protein once. This table holds some 760,000 distinct CDR3 sequences, roughly 25% found once. These data were also reused for a study on T cells of mothers and their children.

Input material: blood. The receptor source for this set is a boy between 5 and 17 years old in good health.

This clonotype was seen more than once but under ten times. The chain carries TRBV29-1 and TRBJ2-5; D remains ambiguous. Trimming removed 1 base from V and 4 bases from J, with 22 bases in between. This CDR3 has 17 residues. Germline V lookup: CDR1 SQVTM, CDR2 ANQGSEA. CDR3 DNA sequence: TGCAGCGTTGAAGGGTTGCCGGGCCCTTCCAGCCTAGAGACCCAGTACTTC. Translation gives CSVEGLPGPSSLETQYF.

This chain uses TRBV5-1 with TRBJ2-1; D not certain. The CDR3 spans 14 residues. V lost 0 bases, J lost 7 bases, and 11 bases lay in between. Germline loops: CDR1 SGHRS, CDR2 YFSETQ. The CDR3 DNA reads TGCGCCAGCAGCTTGGATGTAGGAGAGAATGAGCAGTTCTTC. It encodes CASSLDVGENEQFF. The full variable domain, rest sourced from reference TRBV5-1 and TRBJ2-1, is KAGVTQTPRYLIKTRGQQVTLSCSPISGHRSVSWYQQTPGQGLQFLFEYFSETQRNKGNFPGRFSGRQFSNSRSEMNVSTLELGDSALYLCASSLDVGENEQFFGPGTRLTVL.